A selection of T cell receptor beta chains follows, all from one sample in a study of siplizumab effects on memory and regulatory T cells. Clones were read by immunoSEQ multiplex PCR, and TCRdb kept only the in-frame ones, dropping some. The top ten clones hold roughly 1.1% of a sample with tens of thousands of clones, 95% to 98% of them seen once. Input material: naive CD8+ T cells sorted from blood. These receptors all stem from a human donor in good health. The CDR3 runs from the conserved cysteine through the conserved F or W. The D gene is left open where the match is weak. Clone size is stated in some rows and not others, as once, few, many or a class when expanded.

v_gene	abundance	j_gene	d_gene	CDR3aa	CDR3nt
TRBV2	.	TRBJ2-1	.	CASNGRGDNEQFF	TGTGCCAGCAACGGGCGGGGCGACAATGAGCAGTTCTTC
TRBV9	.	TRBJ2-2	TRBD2	CASSVVGGRAPGELFF	TGTGCCAGCAGCGTAGTCGGCGGGAGGGCCCCCGGGGAGCTGTTTTTT
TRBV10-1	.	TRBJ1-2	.	CASSESLGVWGYTF	TGCGCCAGCAGTGAGTCGCTCGGGGTGTGGGGCTACACCTTC
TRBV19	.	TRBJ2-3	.	CASRAFHRADTQYF	TGTGCCAGTCGGGCATTTCATAGAGCAGATACGCAGTATTTT
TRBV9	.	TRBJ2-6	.	CASSKLDSGANVLTF	TGTGCCAGCAGCAAACTGGACAGTGGGGCCAACGTCCTGACTTTC
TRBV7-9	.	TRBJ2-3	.	CASSTLSALGPDTQYF	TGTGCCAGCAGCACCCTCTCCGCCCTTGGCCCAGATACGCAGTATTTT
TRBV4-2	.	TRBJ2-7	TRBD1	CASSHPADRSSYEQYF	TGTGCCAGCAGCCATCCGGCGGACAGGAGCTCCTACGAGCAGTACTTC
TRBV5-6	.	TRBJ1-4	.	CASTIRGRDEKLFF	TGTGCCAGCACTATAAGGGGGAGAGACGAAAAACTGTTTTTT
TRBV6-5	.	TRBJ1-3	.	CASSWGTGNTIYF	TGTGCCAGCAGTTGGGGGACAGGAAACACCATATATTTT
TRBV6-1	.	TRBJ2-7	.	CASSEVRSSYEQYF	TGTGCCAGCAGTGAGGTTAGGAGCTCCTACGAGCAGTACTTC
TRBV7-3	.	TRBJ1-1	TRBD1	CASSLTGTGGLEAFF	TGTGCCAGCAGCTTAACCGGGACAGGGGGCCTTGAAGCTTTCTTT
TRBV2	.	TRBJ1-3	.	CASSEAFSGGNTIYF	TGTGCCAGCAGTGAAGCTTTCTCAGGCGGAAACACCATATATTTT
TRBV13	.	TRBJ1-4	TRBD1	CASSSQGARGEKLFF	TGTGCCAGCAGTTCTCAGGGGGCGAGGGGTGAAAAACTGTTTTTT
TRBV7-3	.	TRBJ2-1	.	CASSLMGPGDEQFF	TGTGCCAGCAGCTTAATGGGCCCTGGTGATGAGCAGTTCTTC
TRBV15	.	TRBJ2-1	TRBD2	CATSSLSGDNEQFF	TGTGCCACCAGCAGTCTTAGCGGGGACAATGAGCAGTTCTTC
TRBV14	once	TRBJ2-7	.	CASSPSWGYEQYF	TGTGCCAGCAGCCCCTCGTGGGGCTACGAGCAGTACTTC
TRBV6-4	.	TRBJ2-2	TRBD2	CASSDPMGGETRSGELFF	TGTGCCAGCAGTGACCCGATGGGGGGGGAGACTAGGTCCGGGGAGCTGTTTTTT
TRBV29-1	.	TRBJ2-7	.	CSALVGPIYEQYF	TGCAGCGCCCTGGTCGGGCCGATCTACGAGCAGTACTTC
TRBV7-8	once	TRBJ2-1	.	CASSLAGLHNEQFF	TGTGCCAGCAGCTTAGCAGGCCTCCACAATGAGCAGTTCTTC
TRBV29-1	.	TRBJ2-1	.	CSAPDGAADNEQFF	TGCAGCGCTCCTGACGGGGCCGCTGACAATGAGCAGTTCTTC
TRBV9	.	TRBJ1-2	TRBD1	CASSAHLTGSDGYTF	TGTGCCAGCAGCGCCCATTTGACAGGGTCGGATGGCTACACCTTC
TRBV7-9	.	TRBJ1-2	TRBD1	CASSSTILWDRDGYTF	TGTGCCAGCAGCTCAACCATCCTTTGGGACAGAGATGGCTACACCTTC
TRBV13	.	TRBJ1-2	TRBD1	CASSLRDRVYGYTF	TGTGCCAGCAGCTTGAGGGACAGGGTCTATGGCTACACCTTC
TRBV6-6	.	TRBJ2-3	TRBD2	CASSSPTSGTTDTQYF	TGTGCCAGCAGTTCTCCGACTAGCGGGACCACAGATACGCAGTATTTT
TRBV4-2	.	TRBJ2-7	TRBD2	CASSQDRGSINEQYF	TGTGCCAGCAGCCAAGATCGCGGGAGTATCAACGAGCAGTACTTC
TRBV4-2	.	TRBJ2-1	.	CASSQEGMGGNEQFF	TGTGCCAGCAGCCAAGAAGGAATGGGCGGCAATGAGCAGTTCTTC
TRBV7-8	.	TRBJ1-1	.	CASSLSWATNTEAFF	TGTGCCAGCAGCTTATCGTGGGCCACGAACACTGAAGCTTTCTTT
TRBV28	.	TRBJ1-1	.	CASSLWGGKTEAFF	TGTGCCAGCAGTTTATGGGGAGGGAAGACTGAAGCTTTCTTT
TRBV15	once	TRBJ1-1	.	CATSRDRFGTEAFF	TGTGCCACCAGCAGAGATAGATTTGGCACTGAAGCTTTCTTT
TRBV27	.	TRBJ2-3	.	CASSFWDTDTQYF	TGTGCCAGCAGTTTTTGGGACACAGATACGCAGTATTTT
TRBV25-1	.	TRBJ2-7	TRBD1	CASSELRTGMGEQYF	TGTGCCAGCAGTGAACTCAGGACAGGGATGGGCGAGCAGTACTTC
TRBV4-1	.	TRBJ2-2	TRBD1	CASSQVGPGGTGELFF	TGCGCCAGCAGCCAAGTGGGGCCAGGGGGAACCGGGGAGCTGTTTTTT
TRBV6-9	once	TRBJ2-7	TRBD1	CASSYADRGIYEQYF	TGTGCCAGCAGTTATGCGGACAGGGGGATCTACGAGCAGTACTTC
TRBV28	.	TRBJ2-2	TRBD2	CASSLGMGLPNTGELFF	TGTGCCAGCAGTTTAGGGATGGGACTACCGAACACCGGGGAGCTGTTTTTT
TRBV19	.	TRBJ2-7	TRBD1	CASTQGQGEIYEQYF	TGTGCCAGTACCCAGGGACAGGGAGAAATCTACGAGCAGTACTTC
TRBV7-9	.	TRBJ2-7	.	CASSPPRGGTIYEQYF	TGTGCCAGCAGCCCCCCTAGGGGAGGCACCATCTACGAGCAGTACTTC
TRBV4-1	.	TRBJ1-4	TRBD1	CASADRSLRATNEKLFF	TGCGCCAGCGCGGACAGGAGCCTTCGAGCAACTAATGAAAAACTGTTTTTT
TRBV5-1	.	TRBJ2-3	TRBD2	CASSLAFGLAGAGDTQYF	TGCGCCAGCAGCTTGGCATTCGGACTAGCGGGGGCCGGAGATACGCAGTATTTT
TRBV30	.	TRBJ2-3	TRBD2	CAWSASGSFTQYF	TGTGCCTGGAGTGCTAGCGGGAGTTTCACGCAGTATTTT
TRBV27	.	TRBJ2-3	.	CASSATDTQYF	TGTGCCAGCAGTGCCACAGATACGCAGTATTTT
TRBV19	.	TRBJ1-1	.	CASSSTLVSKNTEAFF	TGTGCCAGTAGTTCCACCCTGGTCAGCAAGAACACTGAAGCTTTCTTT
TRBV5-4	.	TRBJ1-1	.	CASSGRVAEAFF	TGTGCCAGCAGCGGGCGGGTGGCTGAAGCTTTCTTT
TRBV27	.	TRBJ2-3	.	CASSLAGTLTDTQYF	TGTGCCAGCAGTTTAGCGGGAACTCTCACAGATACGCAGTATTTT
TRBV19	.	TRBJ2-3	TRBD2	CASSIAGLAGTSTDTQYF	TGTGCCAGTAGTATAGCCGGACTAGCGGGTACTAGCACAGATACGCAGTATTTT
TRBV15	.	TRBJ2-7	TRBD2	CATSRDLAGPPPLSYEQYF	TGTGCCACCAGCAGAGATCTAGCGGGACCTCCCCCTCTCTCCTACGAGCAGTACTTC
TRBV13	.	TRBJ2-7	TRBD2	CASRRGLAGAGEQYF	TGTGCCAGCAGGCGAGGACTAGCGGGAGCGGGCGAGCAGTACTTC
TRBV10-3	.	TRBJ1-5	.	CAISEVEEDQPQHF	TGTGCCATCAGTGAGGTGGAGGAGGATCAGCCCCAGCATTTT
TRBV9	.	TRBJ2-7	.	CASSVADTSYEQYF	TGTGCCAGCAGCGTAGCTGACACCTCCTACGAGCAGTACTTC
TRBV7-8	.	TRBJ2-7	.	CASSLAGRPAYEQYF	TGTGCCAGCAGCTTAGCGGGCAGGCCGGCCTACGAGCAGTACTTC
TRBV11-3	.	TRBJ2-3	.	CASSLEADTQYF	TGTGCCAGCAGCTTAGAAGCAGATACGCAGTATTTT
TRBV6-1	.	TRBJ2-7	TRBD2	CASSEDTSGSYEQYF	TGTGCCAGCAGTGAAGATACTAGCGGTTCCTACGAGCAGTACTTC
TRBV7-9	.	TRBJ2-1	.	CASSLAMRNNEQFF	TGTGCCAGCAGCTTAGCGATGCGGAACAATGAGCAGTTCTTC
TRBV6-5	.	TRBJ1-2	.	CASSLGERVGGYTF	TGTGCCAGCAGTTTAGGGGAACGGGTGGGAGGCTACACCTTC
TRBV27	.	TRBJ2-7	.	CASRRASIHEQYF	TGTGCCAGCAGAAGGGCGAGTATCCACGAGCAGTACTTC
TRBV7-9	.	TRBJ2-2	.	CASSLVTLVGVGTGELFF	TGTGCCAGCAGCTTAGTTACCCTTGTGGGGGTTGGCACCGGGGAGCTGTTTTTT